Below, one T cell receptor beta chain is given with its context. Arm-PCR with iRepertoire HTBI primers amplified the CDR3 regions for these TCR beta libraries. MiXCR, run by TCRdb on the multiplex PCR reads, gives a single entry per CDR3 protein. This table holds 350,000 to 450,000 distinct CDR3 sequences, about a fifth found once. The data stem from a study of regulatory T cells in long-lasting Graves disease. Turning to the study itself: Over-5-year antithyroid drug use with positive TSH receptor antibodies defined persistent Graves' disease in the study.

Noted time point: persistent/refractory GD, antithyroid drugs over 5 years with positive TRAb. RNA from PBMCs was the source of the TCR library. From germline, CDR1 is MNHEY and CDR2 SVGAGI. This CDR3 contains 14 residues. J gave up 8 bases and V 2 bases, and 4 bases lay outside the gene matches. The V gene is TRBV6-5, the J gene TRBJ2-1; 9 nucleotides line up with TRBD2. Material: peripheral blood mononuclear cells (PBMCs), obtained when the disease was refractory, from a patient treated with antithyroid drugs. The receptor was derived from a female donor with Graves disease. The CDR3 DNA reads as TGTGCCAGCAGTTACGCCTTAGCGGGAGATGAGCAGTTCTTC. As protein: CASSYALAGDEQFF.